This entry describes one TCR beta chain. Preparation of the TCRbeta library was carried out with unique molecular identifiers. MiXCR was run by TCRdb on the PCR reads, yielding one entry per CDR3 protein. The sample shows about 600,000 distinct CDR3 sequences, about 10% of them seen only once. The sample originates from a study of T-cell reconstitution after alpha-beta-depleted transplantation in children. Germline CDR1 reads SGHAT; CDR2 reads FQNNGV. The CDR3 contains 15 residues. V lost 1 base, J lost 3 bases, and 11 bases lay in between. The chain is built from TRBV11-2 and TRBJ2-3; possible D gene TRBD2, 5 bases. The receptor's source is a human donor who donated a stem cell graft to a child with acute myeloid leukemia. The input for sequencing was PBMCs from the stem cell graft donor, taken from the stem cell graft. The CDR3 loop is CASSLGTAKTDTQYF. As DNA, the CDR3 is TGTGCCAGCAGCTTAGGGACTGCTAAAACAGATACGCAGTATTTT.